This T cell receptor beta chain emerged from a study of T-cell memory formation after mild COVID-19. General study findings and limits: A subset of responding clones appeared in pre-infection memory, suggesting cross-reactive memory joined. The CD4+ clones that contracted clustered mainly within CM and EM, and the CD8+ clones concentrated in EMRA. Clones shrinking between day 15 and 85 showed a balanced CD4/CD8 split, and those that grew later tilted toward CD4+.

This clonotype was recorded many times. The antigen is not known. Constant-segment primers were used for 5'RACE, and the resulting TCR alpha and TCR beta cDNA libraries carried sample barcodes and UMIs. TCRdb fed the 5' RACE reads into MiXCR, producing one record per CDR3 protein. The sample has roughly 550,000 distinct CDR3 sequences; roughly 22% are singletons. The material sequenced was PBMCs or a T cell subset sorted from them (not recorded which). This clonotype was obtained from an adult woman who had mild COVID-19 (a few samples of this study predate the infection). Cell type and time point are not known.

The CDR3 coding sequence is TGTGCCAGCAGAGCGAGCTCCTACGAGCAGTACTTC. Its protein is CASRASSYEQYF. The rearrangement uses TRBV6-6 and TRBJ2-7; D call uncertain. CDR1 MNHNY and CDR2 SVGAGI come from the germline V gene (reference sequence). Between the trimmed V and J ends, which lost 6 bases and 0 bases, there was a span of 6 bases. The CDR3 sequence is 12 residues long.